The sequence of this T cell receptor beta chain was determined in a study of molecular identifiers for immune sequencing clone quantification. This clonotype came up many times. Sorting was used to obtain naive CD8 T cells (CD8+CD4-CCR7+CD45RA+). MiXCR, run by TCRdb on the PCR reads, gives a single entry per CDR3 protein. This table has tens of thousands of distinct CDR3 sequences, over 15% appearing once. The CDR3 loop spans 13 amino acids. The V gene end was trimmed by 6 bases and the J gene end by 3 bases; junction bases not matched to a gene: 7. Per the germline V gene, CDR1 is GTSNPN and CDR2 is SVGIG (reference sequence).

This receptor was obtained from a human donor in good health. Some libraries in this study had Jurkat cell RNA spiked in. The sample was naive CD8+ T cells from blood, with Jurkat cell RNA spiked in. Noted subset: FACS-sorted CD8+CD4-CCR7+CD45RA+ naive T cells. V usage is TRBV30 and J usage is TRBJ2-7; 8 bases line up with TRBD2. CDR3 sequence: CACTSGSYYEQYF. The CDR3 DNA is TGTGCCTGCACTAGCGGAAGTTACTACGAGCAGTACTTC.